The clone carrying this T cell receptor (beta chain) came up a few times. No antigen is known for it. Relying on iRepertoire HTBI primers and Arm-PCR of CDR3 regions, the team built TCR beta libraries. Each CDR3 protein is one row after TCRdb ran MiXCR on the multiplex PCR reads. Of under 450,000 distinct CDR3 sequences in the sample, 23% were seen once. There are 12 residues in the CDR3. Germline values: CDR1 DFQATT, CDR2 SNEGSKA (reference sequence). Deletions cut 6 bases from V and 4 bases from J, with 10 bases between. The data derive from a study of regulatory T cells in long-lasting Graves disease. Time point specified: persistent/refractory GD, antithyroid drugs over 5 years with positive TRAb. Following extraction of RNA from PBMCs, that RNA was used to make the TCR library. An endocrinology unit in Xi'an, China, supplied the patients. General study results and limits: Newly diagnosed Graves' patients exceeded persistent ones in TCR diversity. Only peripheral blood was studied, not thyroid tissue. Persistent patients had a count of shared public clonotypes (more than 2,500) that exceeded that of new patients (about 870).

This sequence was found in a female donor with Graves disease. The starting material was peripheral blood mononuclear cells (PBMCs), obtained when the disease was refractory, from a patient treated with antithyroid drugs. V usage is TRBV20-1 and J usage is TRBJ1-5; D gene unclear. The CDR3, as DNA: TGCAGTGCGGGAAGGTGGAATCAGCCCCAGCATTTT. This encodes CSAGRWNQPQHF.